This T cell receptor beta chain was obtained from a study of T cell responses to AZD1222 COVID-19 vaccine. V was clipped by 0 bases and J by 2 bases, with 11 bases between them. CDR1 is KGHSH, CDR2 LQKENI, per germline. The CDR3 extends over 15 amino acids. The repertoire was sequenced with immunoSEQ multiplex PCR; TCRdb's copy has only in-frame clones and lacks some. The profile shows 160,000 or so clones, roughly 92% of them singletons. Material: peripheral blood, obtained on day 0 of AZD1222 vaccination. This chain uses TRBV18 with TRBJ2-7, with D tentatively TRBD1 or TRBD2 (5 bases each). This receptor was taken from an adult in good health. The CDR3 DNA follows: TGTGCCAGCTCACCACCGGTCGGGACCACCTACGAGCAGTACTTC. Its translation: CASSPPVGTTYEQYF. The complete variable domain, with remaining parts taken from reference TRBV18 and TRBJ2-7, reads NAGVMQNPRHLVRRRGQEARLRCSPMKGHSHVYWYRQLPEEGLKFMVYLQKENIIDESGMPKERFSAEFPKEGPSILRIQQVVRGDSAAYFCASSPPVGTTYEQYFGPGTRLTVT.